The following is a T cell receptor beta chain sequence with its context. This CDR3 has 17 amino acids. V shed 0 bases, J shed 7 bases, and the junction held 5 bases outside the gene matches. Germline V lookup: CDR1 SGHDN, CDR2 FVKESK. Libraries were prepared by immunoSEQ multiplex PCR; TCRdb keeps only in-frame clonotypes and omits some of them. Of about 92,000 clones listed, almost 95% were seen once; the top ten hold over 2%. This sample was included in a study of T cell changes during pregnancy in multiple sclerosis. The chain is built from TRBV14 and TRBJ2-1, with 14 bases fitting TRBD2. The clonotype was recovered from a female donor with multiple sclerosis, enrolled in a pregnancy study. Sample: peripheral blood, taken in the first trimester of pregnancy. DNA for the CDR3: TGTGCCAGCAGCCAAGAGCGACTAGCGGGAGGGCTGAATGAGCAGTTCTTC. It specifies CASSQERLAGGLNEQFF.